The 24 T cell receptor beta chains below come from one sample, sequenced in a study of shared clonotypes between healthy human individuals (TCRdb year 2020). The receptor library was made with the immunoSEQ multiplex PCR assay. The clones in this table, taken by TCRdb from immuneACCESS, are in-frame only. Not every clone is retained; where verified, under half of the shortfall comes from an unresolved V gene, and the cause of the rest is unknown. The sample profile shows roughly 2,000,000 clones; 93% of them were found once. Clones ranked in the top ten supply about 1.7% of the sample. CD8 naive samples consisted of CD45RO-negative cells that were positively selected for CCR7, yielding a CD45RA+CCR7+ population without TemRA cells. Sample: naive CD8+ T cells from PBMCs. The label giving this sample's cell subset or site can be read as: CD45RA+CCR7+. Every receptor here comes from a man between 18 and 35 years old in good health. Some clones in this sample may be carry-over from other donors' samples.

The J gene is TRBJ2-7, the V gene TRBV10-2; no firm D call. The CDR3 consists of 13 residues. Trimming removed 0 bases from V and 4 bases from J, with 7 bases in between. Germline assignment: CDR1 WSHSY and CDR2 SAAADI. The CDR3 sequence is CASSESISYEQYF. The CDR3, as DNA: TGCGCCAGCAGTGAGTCAATCTCTTACGAGCAGTACTTC.

The chain links TRBV11-2 to TRBJ2-7; 8 nucleotides agree with TRBD1. The CDR3 is made up of 14 amino acids. After removal of 7 bases from V and 2 bases from J, the junction contained 7 bases not matched to a gene. Germline CDR1 reads SGHAT; CDR2 reads FQNNGV. CDR3: CASTGRTGPYEQYF. CDR3 nucleotide sequence: TGTGCCAGCACTGGAAGGACAGGGCCCTACGAGCAGTACTTC.

In this sample, this clone turned up once. The V call is TRBV28, the J call TRBJ2-5; possibly TRBD2 for D (6 bases). V shed 4 bases and J shed 4 bases, with 19 bases lying between them. The CDR3 has 16 amino acids. CDR1 and CDR2 (germline): MDHEN, SYDVKM. As DNA, the CDR3 is TGTGCCAGCAGTTCCCCCGTTGGCGGGGCCGGAGAGACCCAGTACTTC. It yields the protein CASSSPVGGAGETQYF.

This clone has just one count. The chain is built from TRBV2 and TRBJ2-1; 10 bases match TRBD2. The length of the CDR3 is 15 residues. V gave up 6 bases and J gave up 2 bases; unmatched junction bases: 4. Germline assignment: CDR1 SNHLY and CDR2 FYNNEI. In DNA form, the CDR3 reads TGTGCCAGCAGGAGCGGGAGGGGGACCTACAATGAGCAGTTCTTC. Translating gives CASRSGRGTYNEQFF.

The rearrangement links TRBV7-9 to TRBJ1-5; 8 bases are shared with TRBD1. Germline CDR1 and CDR2: SEHNR and FQNEAQ (reference sequence). The V gene end was trimmed by 5 bases and the J gene end by 7 bases; junction bases not matched to a gene: 10. There are 15 residues in the CDR3. CDR3 amino acids: CASSKTGATGQPQHF. CDR3 in DNA: TGTGCCAGCAGCAAGACAGGGGCAACCGGGCAGCCCCAGCATTTT.

The CDR3 reads CASHTGDAPGELFF. CDR3 nucleotide sequence: TGCGCCAGTCACACAGGCGACGCTCCCGGGGAGCTGTTTTTT. The chain uses TRBV5-1 and TRBJ2-2; tentatively, D is TRBD1 (5 bases). CDR3 length: 14 amino acids. V lost 8 bases and J lost 6, with 17 bases in between. Germline V gene lookup returns CDR1 SGHRS and CDR2 YFSETQ. Looking up the rest from reference TRBV5-1 and TRBJ2-2 gives the full variable domain: KAGVTQTPRYLIKTRGQQVTLSCSPISGHRSVSWYQQTPGQGLQFLFEYFSETQRNKGNFPGRFSGRQFSNSRSEMNVSTLELGDSALYLCASHTGDAPGELFFGEGSRLTVL.

V usage is TRBV10-2 and J usage is TRBJ2-1; weak D call: TRBD2 (5 bases). Germline CDR1 is WSHSY and CDR2 is SAAADI. The CDR3 has 12 amino acids. The V gene lost 7 bases and the J gene lost 10 bases, with 14 bases spanning the gap. DNA of the CDR3: TGCGCCAGCACGTACCTTCGGGGAGAGCAGTTCTTC. This codes for CASTYLRGEQFF.

V usage is TRBV2 and J usage is TRBJ1-5; the D gene is possibly TRBD1 (5 bases). Germline loops: CDR1 SNHLY, CDR2 FYNNEI. The germline V and J ends were trimmed by 6 bases and 15 bases, with 15 bases remaining between them. The CDR3 runs 11 residues. The CDR3 is CASRAGRRMHF. As DNA, the CDR3 is TGTGCCAGCAGAGCGGGACGCCGTATGCATTTT.

The V and J genes are TRBV19 and TRBJ2-7; D tentatively fits TRBD1 or TRBD2 (5 bases each). The CDR3 loop spans 13 amino acids. Trimming pared 9 bases from V and 2 bases from J, leaving 14 bases between. CDR1 and CDR2 from the germline V gene are LNHDA and SQIVND (reference sequence). CDR3 loop: CASRDGGTYEQYF. CDR3 coding DNA: TGTGCCAGCAGGGACGGAGGAACCTACGAGCAGTACTTC. Variable domain in full (rest from reference TRBV19 and TRBJ2-7): DGGITQSPKYLFRKEGQNVTLSCEQNLNHDAMYWYRQDPGQGLRLIYYSQIVNDFQKGDIAEGYSVSREKKESFPLTVTSAQKNPTAFYLCASRDGGTYEQYFGPGTRLTVT.

Notes on this clone: Within the sample, other DNA sequences also encode this same CDR3. The chain combines TRBV27 with TRBJ2-7; weak D call: TRBD1 (6 bases). The ends were cut back, 4 bases at V and 4 bases at J, with 8 bases in the middle. Germline lookup yields CDR1 MNHEY and CDR2 SMNVEV (reference sequence). CDR3 length: 12 amino acids. CDR3 in amino acids: CASSSQGYEQYF. In DNA, the CDR3 is TGTGCCAGCAGTTCCCAGGGGTACGAGCAGTACTTC.

In DNA, the CDR3 is TGCAGTGCCTTCCCAGATACGCAGTATTTT. This gives the protein CSAFPDTQYF. This chain joins TRBV20-1 and TRBJ2-3; D ambiguous. CDR1 is DFQATT, CDR2 SNEGSKA, per germline (reference sequence). V was clipped by 6 bases and J by 4 bases, with 5 bases between them. CDR3 length equals 10 residues.

V is TRBV11-3 and J is TRBJ2-1, with unresolved D. The ends were cut back, 0 bases at V and 7 bases at J, with 7 bases in the middle. The CDR3 is made up of 13 amino acids. Germline lookup yields CDR1 SGHNT and CDR2 YENEEA. As DNA, the CDR3 is TGTGCCAGCAGCTTAGATGGGTATAATGAGCAGTTCTTC. Translating it yields CASSLDGYNEQFF.

The V gene is TRBV13, the J gene TRBJ2-7, with D perhaps TRBD1 (5 bases). Between the trimmed V and J ends, which lost 0 bases and 3 bases, there was a span of 12 bases. CDR3 length: 15 residues. The germline V gene has CDR1 PRHDT and CDR2 FYEKMQ (reference sequence). CDR3 sequence (DNA): TGTGCCAGCAGCTTAGGCTTGTCAGGGATCTACGAGCAGTACTTC. It codes for CASSLGLSGIYEQYF.

The gene calls are TRBV5-5 and TRBJ2-2; D gene ambiguous. This CDR3 is 13 amino acids long. V was clipped by 2 bases and J by 6 bases, with 8 bases between them. Per the germline V gene, CDR1 is SGHKS and CDR2 is YYEKEE (reference sequence). CDR3 loop: CASSFKVAGELFF. The CDR3 DNA reads TGTGCCAGCAGCTTTAAGGTGGCCGGGGAGCTGTTTTTT.

The chain employs TRBV27 and TRBJ2-1; tentatively, D is TRBD2 (5 bases). The germline V and J ends were trimmed by 2 bases and 6 bases, with 14 bases remaining between them. The germline CDR1 and CDR2 sequences are MNHEY and SMNVEV (reference sequence). There are 15 residues in the CDR3. Written as DNA, the CDR3 is TGTGCCAGCAGTTTAATAGGACTTACGTTCAATGAGCAGTTCTTC. Its protein product is CASSLIGLTFNEQFF.

This chain links TRBV5-6 with TRBJ2-7, with TRBD2 matching 8 bases. J lost 6 bases, V lost 4 bases, and 15 bases had no gene match. Germline V gene data show CDR1 as SGHDT and CDR2 as YYEEEE. The length of the CDR3 is 16 residues. The CDR3 bases are TGTGCCAGCAGCCCCCGAGAGCGGGAGTTTAAGGGCGAGCAGTACTTC. This translates into CASSPREREFKGEQYF. The full variable domain, rest sourced from reference TRBV5-6 and TRBJ2-7, is DAGVTQSPTHLIKTRGQQVTLRCSPKSGHDTVSWYQQALGQGPQFIFQYYEEEERQRGNFPDRFSGHQFPNYSSELNVNALLLGDSALYLCASSPREREFKGEQYFGPGTRLTVT.

This chain uses TRBV19 with TRBJ2-7; D unresolved. CDR3 size: 14 residues. Between the trimmed V and J ends, which lost 1 base and 2 bases, there was a span of 9 bases. Germline-derived CDR1 and CDR2 are LNHDA and SQIVND (reference sequence). As DNA, the CDR3 is TGTGCCAGTAGTATAGTGCTTTGGACCTACGAGCAGTACTTC. It translates to CASSIVLWTYEQYF. Full variable domain (outside the CDR3, taken from reference TRBV19 and TRBJ2-7): DGGITQSPKYLFRKEGQNVTLSCEQNLNHDAMYWYRQDPGQGLRLIYYSQIVNDFQKGDIAEGYSVSREKKESFPLTVTSAQKNPTAFYLCASSIVLWTYEQYFGPGTRLTVT.

To note about this clone: Other DNA sequences in the sample encode the same CDR3. V is TRBV19 and J is TRBJ1-2; 8 bases line up with TRBD1. Germline CDR1 LNHDA, CDR2 SQIVND (reference sequence). CDR3 size: 14 residues. The V gene end was trimmed by 5 bases and the J gene end by 4 bases; junction bases not matched to a gene: 6. The CDR3 DNA follows: TGTGCCAGTAGTCCCGGACAGGGACCCTATGGCTACACCTTC. This gives the protein CASSPGQGPYGYTF.

V gene TRBV7-9 combines with J gene TRBJ2-2, with 11 nucleotides matching TRBD2. CDR3 size: 15 residues. Germline trimming cut 6 bases from V and 7 bases from J; bases unmatched to any gene: 7. Germline CDR1 reads SEHNR; CDR2 reads FQNEAQ (reference sequence). This chain's CDR3 is CASSSGRATVGELFF. As DNA, the CDR3 is TGTGCCAGCAGTAGCGGGAGGGCCACGGTCGGGGAGCTGTTTTTT.

J is TRBJ1-2 and V is TRBV19; TRBD1 is a possible D gene (5 bases). With 1 base removed from V and 4 bases from J, the gap between germline ends came to 13 bases. From germline, CDR1 is LNHDA and CDR2 SQIVND (reference sequence). The CDR3 is made up of 15 amino acids. The CDR3 DNA follows: TGTGCCAGTAGTATAGCCGCCGGGACTGCCTATGGCTACACCTTC. Translation: CASSIAAGTAYGYTF.

Worth noting for this clone: Other DNA sequences in the sample encode the same CDR3. The chain combines TRBV7-9 with TRBJ2-7, with D possibly matching TRBD2 (5 bases). V lost 4 bases and J lost 3, with 7 bases in between. The germline V gene has CDR1 SEHNR and CDR2 FQNEAQ (reference sequence). The CDR3 sequence is 12 residues long. CDR3 loop: CASSSGLYEQYF. CDR3 nucleotides: TGTGCCAGCAGCTCCGGACTCTACGAGCAGTACTTC.

This chain joins TRBV19 and TRBJ2-7; 10 nucleotides align to TRBD2. Per germline, CDR1 LNHDA and CDR2 SQIVND (reference sequence). V lost 6 bases to trimming and J lost 0 bases; unmatched junction nucleotides: 5. CDR3 length equals 15 residues. The CDR3 coding sequence is TGTGCCAGTAGACCAGGACTAGCGGCCTCCTACGAGCAGTACTTC. It is translated as CASRPGLAASYEQYF.

V and J are TRBV27 and TRBJ2-7, with 11 bases identical to TRBD1. The CDR3 contains 14 residues. Germline-derived CDR1 and CDR2 are MNHEY and SMNVEV (reference sequence). Trimming cost V 5 bases and J 3 bases; bases outside gene matches: 3. CDR3 bases: TGTGCCAGCAGTGGGGGACAGGGGGGCTACGAGCAGTACTTC. Translating it yields CASSGGQGGYEQYF.

J is TRBJ2-3 and V is TRBV14, with 8 bases that match TRBD2. The CDR3 totals 16 residues. V was pared by 5 bases and J by 2 bases, with 9 bases of the junction left unmatched. The germline CDR1 and CDR2 sequences are SGHDN and FVKESK. Here the CDR3 DNA reads TGTGCCAGCAGCGCCCGGACTAGCAGGGTCACAGATACGCAGTATTTT. As protein: CASSARTSRVTDTQYF.